The 10 T cell receptor beta chains given below trace back to one sample, sequenced in a study of blood T cell repertoires in COVID-19 (dated by TCRdb to the early 2020s). The method was the immunoSEQ multiplex PCR assay. As stored in TCRdb, this immuneACCESS dataset retains in-frame rearrangements with V and J assigned. A fraction of the clones does not appear; measured against another copy, unresolved V genes explain less than half of the discrepancy, and the remainder lacks a known reason. A total of almost 400,000 clones appear in this sample, more than 75% of them only once. The top ten clones comprise roughly 0.97% of the sample. Sequences were obtained from PBMCs or T cells enriched from blood (not recorded which). The receptors here all came from a woman between 25 and 40 years old with acute COVID-19.

On this clone: Other nucleotide sequences in the sample specify the same CDR3. The rearrangement uses TRBV7-2 and TRBJ2-7; maybe TRBD2 (6 bases). Germline V gene lookup returns CDR1 SGHTA and CDR2 FQGNSA. This CDR3 is 13 amino acids long. V lost 1 base, J lost 4 bases, and 8 bases lay in between. The CDR3 reads CASSLVAGYEQYF. The DNA of the CDR3 is TGTGCCAGCAGCTTAGTCGCGGGGTACGAGCAGTACTTC.

Only a few counts were recorded for this clone. The genes are TRBV6-5 and TRBJ2-1, with 7 bases aligning to TRBD2. The V segment lost 10 bases and the J segment 0 bases; nucleotides outside the gene matches: 0. Germline V gene sequence: CDR1 MNHEY, CDR2 SVGAGI. The CDR3 length is 12 residues. The CDR3 spells CATSGSYNEQFF. DNA for the CDR3: TGTGCCACTAGCGGCTCCTACAATGAGCAGTTCTTC.

The V gene is TRBV27, the J gene TRBJ2-7, with D perhaps matching TRBD1 (6 bases). V shed 6 bases and J shed 7 bases, with 28 bases lying between them. CDR1 MNHEY and CDR2 SMNVEV come from the germline V gene (reference sequence). The CDR3 loop spans 17 amino acids. The CDR3 DNA is TGTGCCAGCAGCCGCGGGCAGGGGTCCCCCTCATTGGGTGAGCAGTACTTC. It specifies CASSRGQGSPSLGEQYF.

CDR3 amino acids: CATRRVWEPNEKLFF. The CDR3 nucleotides are TGTGCCACCCGAAGGGTGTGGGAGCCTAATGAAAAACTGTTTTTT. This chain connects TRBV15 to TRBJ1-4; D is undetermined. The CDR3 extends over 15 amino acids. CDR1 is LNHNV and CDR2 is YYDKDF in the germline V gene (reference sequence). V gave up 8 bases and J gave up 3 bases, with 16 bases separating them. Together with reference TRBV15 and TRBJ1-4, the CDR3 gives the full variable domain: DAMVIQNPRYQVTQFGKPVTLSCSQTLNHNVMYWYQQKSSQAPKLLFHYYDKDFNNEADTPDNFQSRRPNTSFCFLDIRSPGLGDTAMYLCATRRVWEPNEKLFFGSGTQLSVL.

The chain employs TRBV6-2 or TRBV6-3 and TRBJ1-4, with 9 nucleotides matching TRBD1. Germline assignment: CDR1 MNHEY and CDR2 SVGEGT. V was pared by 5 bases and J by 3 bases, with 1 base of the junction left unmatched. The CDR3 totals 14 residues. DNA of the CDR3: TGTGCCAGCAGTAGACAGGGGGCTAATGAAAAACTGTTTTTT. Translating gives CASSRQGANEKLFF.

The chain combines TRBV30 with TRBJ2-6; no definite D call. The CDR3 totals 16 residues. Per germline, CDR1 GTSNPN and CDR2 SVGIG (reference sequence). V lost 5 bases and J lost 2, with 16 bases in between. The CDR3 nucleotides are TGTGCCTGGGGCCGGCTACGGGTGGCTGGGGCCAACGTCCTGACTTTC. Translating gives CAWGRLRVAGANVLTF.

This chain uses TRBV18 with TRBJ2-5; 7 positions match TRBD1. J was trimmed by 2 bases and V by 6 bases; bases with no gene match: 9. Germline lookup yields CDR1 KGHSH and CDR2 LQKENI. CDR3 length equals 15 residues. The CDR3 protein is CASSPQGDGQETQYF. In nucleotides, the CDR3 is TGTGCCAGCTCCCCTCAGGGGGACGGTCAAGAGACCCAGTACTTC.

V and J are TRBV6-2 or TRBV6-3 and TRBJ1-5; maybe TRBD1 (5 bases). This CDR3 is built from 12 residues. The V end lost 5 bases, the J end lost 4 bases, and 6 bases lay between the germline ends. Germline V lookup: CDR1 MNHEY, CDR2 SVGEGT. The CDR3 region has the DNA TGTGCCAGCAGTCGGGGGAATCAGCCCCAGCATTTT. Encoded protein: CASSRGNQPQHF.

This rearrangement joins TRBV15 to TRBJ1-1, with unresolved D. The CDR3 runs 15 residues. CDR1 and CDR2 (germline): LNHNV, YYDKDF (reference sequence). Trimming shortened V by 0 bases and J by 1 base, and 9 bases separated the two germline ends. For the CDR3, the DNA is TGTGCCACCAGCAGAGATTTGCACAGGAACACTGAAGCTTTCTTT. Its translation is CATSRDLHRNTEAFF.

The rearrangement links TRBV9 to TRBJ1-2; TRBD1 matches at 7 bases. Per the germline V gene, CDR1 is SGDLS and CDR2 is YYNGEE. The CDR3 has 18 residues. V lost 3 bases to trimming and J lost 4 bases; unmatched junction nucleotides: 18. CDR3 region: CASSAQGQDRLRVYGYTF. CDR3 in DNA: TGTGCCAGCAGCGCCCAGGGGCAGGACAGGTTACGGGTCTATGGCTACACCTTC. Using reference TRBV9 and TRBJ1-2 for the parts outside the CDR3, the full variable domain is DSGVTQTPKHLITATGQRVTLRCSPRSGDLSVYWYQQSLDQGLQFLIQYYNGEERAKGNILERFSAQQFPDLHSELNLSSLELGDSALYFCASSAQGQDRLRVYGYTFGSGTRLTVV.